This TCR beta chain was identified during a study of identifying expanded T cells in peripheral blood. Study-level points and caveats: Variance in clone template counts between approximately two-week samples significantly increased with total template count across all healthy donors.

Collection occurred without any documented infections or immune events in donors. Sequenced by immunoSEQ multiplex PCR; TCRdb stores in-frame clones only, minus some. The sample has 100,000 or so clones, around 85% seen once. Note on this clone: No antigen is known for it.

The ends were cut back, 5 bases at V and 2 bases at J, with 30 bases in the middle. Germline-derived CDR1 and CDR2 are MNHEY and SMNVEV (reference sequence). This CDR3 region has 20 residues. This TCR came from a person aged 18 to 70 in good health. The V call is TRBV27, the J call TRBJ2-5; D unresolved. The sample comprised blood. The CDR3 bases are TGTGCCAGCAGTCTCTCCTACCCAGATCACCCAGGCGCCGATCAAGAGACCCAGTACTTC. This translates into CASSLSYPDHPGADQETQYF.